The next 21 T cell receptor beta chains were all read from a single sample in a study of blood T cell repertoires in COVID-19. Method: immunoSEQ multiplex PCR; TCRdb's copy keeps in-frame clones and lacks some. The sample has about 140,000 clones, around 79% seen once. The specimen was peripheral blood. The source of these receptors is a man in his fifties or sixties with active or convalescent COVID-19.

This rearrangement joins TRBV6-4 to TRBJ1-5, with D maybe TRBD1 (6 bases). The CDR3 covers 17 residues. Germline V gene lookup returns CDR1 MRHNA and CDR2 SNTAGT. V lost 0 bases to trimming and J lost 2 bases, with 14 bases between them. The CDR3 sequence: CASSDSTHRDGNQPQHF. CDR3 coding DNA: TGTGCCAGCAGTGACTCAACACACAGGGACGGCAATCAGCCCCAGCATTTT.

The genes are TRBV28 and TRBJ2-3, with TRBD2 matching over 9 bases. With V trimmed by 4 bases and J by 5 bases, 7 bases remained unmatched. The CDR3 sequence is 15 residues long. Germline V gene data show CDR1 as MDHEN and CDR2 as SYDVKM. CDR3 nucleotides: TGTGCCAGCAGTTCCTTAGCGGGAGAAGGAGATACGCAGTATTTT. It is translated as CASSSLAGEGDTQYF.

The CDR3 DNA sequence: TGTGCCAGCAGCCCCCTCAGGGGTTGGAGAGGCTACACCTTC. It is translated as CASSPLRGWRGYTF. This chain uses TRBV27 with TRBJ1-2, with a possible D match to TRBD1 (6 bases). The CDR3 runs 14 residues. The germline V gene encodes CDR1 MNHEY and CDR2 SMNVEV (reference sequence). V was pared by 6 bases and J by 8 bases, with 19 bases between.

This sequence joins TRBV29-1 and TRBJ2-2, with 7 bases matching TRBD1. The CDR3 runs 13 residues. Per germline, CDR1 SQVTM and CDR2 ANQGSEA. V lost 8 bases and J lost 4; bases outside the gene matches: 7. The CDR3 DNA follows: TGCAGCATAGACAGGGTGGGCACCGGGGAGCTGTTTTTT. Translation gives CSIDRVGTGELFF.

This clone was counted a few times. The chain couples TRBV13 to TRBJ1-5, with 8 bases lining up with TRBD1. CDR1 is PRHDT and CDR2 is FYEKMQ in the germline V gene (reference sequence). CDR3 length: 16 amino acids. Unmatched junction bases numbered 11, after V lost 3 bases and J lost 7 bases. The CDR3 region has the DNA TGTGCCAGCAGCTTGGCAGGGGGCGCAGGATTGCAGCCCCAGCATTTT. It specifies CASSLAGGAGLQPQHF.

The chain couples TRBV7-2 to TRBJ2-7; TRBD1 matches at 9 bases. Germline CDR1 reads SGHTA; CDR2 reads FQGNSA. Trimming removed 3 bases from V and 2 bases from J; junction bases left unmatched: 5. CDR3 length: 15 amino acids. CDR3 sequence reads: CASSFRDRVTYEQYF. DNA of the CDR3: TGTGCCAGCAGCTTCCGGGACAGGGTAACCTACGAGCAGTACTTC.

This chain uses TRBV6-5 with TRBJ1-1, with a tentative D call TRBD1 (6 bases). CDR3 size: 12 residues. CDR1 is MNHEY and CDR2 is SVGAGI in the germline V gene. The ends were cut back, 8 bases at V and 4 bases at J, with 11 bases in the middle. In DNA form, the CDR3 reads TGTGCCAGCTTAAGGGGGGGCACTGAAGCTTTCTTT. Translation: CASLRGGTEAFF.

The chain uses TRBV10-1 and TRBJ2-1, with a possible D match to TRBD2 (5 bases). This CDR3 is built from 16 residues. CDR1 and CDR2 from the germline V gene are WNHNN and SYGVQD (reference sequence). Trimming took off 6 bases at V and 5 bases at J, with 20 bases between the two ends. This CDR3 reads CASSPEGGLNNNEQFF. The CDR3 coding sequence is TGCGCCAGCAGCCCCGAGGGCGGGTTGAACAACAATGAGCAGTTCTTC.

Written as DNA, the CDR3 is TGCGCCAGCAGCTTCGATAGCGGGAGCCGGGAGACCCAGTACTTC. Amino acid sequence: CASSFDSGSRETQYF. The chain is built from TRBV5-1 and TRBJ2-5, with 9 bases lining up with TRBD2. The CDR3 extends over 15 amino acids. The J segment lost 5 bases and the V segment lost 2 bases, leaving 7 bases of the junction unmatched. Per the germline V gene, CDR1 is SGHRS and CDR2 is YFSETQ.

This clone occurred once. V gene TRBV19 combines with J gene TRBJ1-5, with D maybe TRBD1 (5 bases). CDR1 and CDR2 from the germline V gene are LNHDA and SQIVND (reference sequence). The V end lost 8 bases, the J end lost 2 bases, and 10 bases lay between the germline ends. This CDR3 comprises 13 residues. CDR3 in amino acids: CASETRGNQPQHF. The CDR3 DNA reads TGTGCCAGTGAAACCAGGGGCAATCAGCCCCAGCATTTT.

The chain has TRBV29-1 and TRBJ1-2, with D maybe TRBD1 (5 bases). Germline CDR1 and CDR2: SQVTM and ANQGSEA. V lost 3 bases and J lost 8, with 19 bases in between. The CDR3 loop spans 14 amino acids. The CDR3 region has the DNA TGCAGCGTTGACGGGCGCGGGGCGGCGTCAGGCTACACCTTC. The encoded protein is CSVDGRGAASGYTF.

The genes are TRBV4-1 and TRBJ2-3; TRBD1 agrees at 8 bases. This CDR3 has 15 amino acids. CDR1 and CDR2 (germline): MGHRA, YSYEKL. V was pared by 4 bases and J by 2 bases, with 5 bases of the junction left unmatched. This chain's CDR3 is CASSLQGVPTDTQYF. The DNA for the CDR3 is TGCGCCAGCAGCCTACAGGGGGTACCCACAGATACGCAGTATTTT.

V and J are TRBV15 and TRBJ1-1, with 11 bases lining up with TRBD1. V trimming: 3 bases; J trimming: 6 bases; junction bases outside the gene matches: 3. Germline lookup yields CDR1 LNHNV and CDR2 YYDKDF (reference sequence). CDR3 length: 14 residues. CDR3 loop: CATSSWTGGPEAFF. The CDR3, as DNA: TGTGCCACCAGCAGTTGGACAGGGGGCCCTGAAGCTTTCTTT.

The CDR3 DNA follows: TGTGCCAGTAGCGAAGGACTAGCGGTGGCGACCCAGTACTTC. This sequence encodes CASSEGLAVATQYF. This rearrangement joins TRBV19 to TRBJ2-5; 10 nucleotides align to TRBD2. J lost 7 bases, V lost 6 bases, and 8 bases had no gene match. CDR3 length equals 14 residues. Per germline, CDR1 LNHDA and CDR2 SQIVND (reference sequence). Together with reference TRBV19 and TRBJ2-5, the CDR3 gives the full variable domain: DGGITQSPKYLFRKEGQNVTLSCEQNLNHDAMYWYRQDPGQGLRLIYYSQIVNDFQKGDIAEGYSVSREKKESFPLTVTSAQKNPTAFYLCASSEGLAVATQYFGPGTRLLVL.

The chain links TRBV6-5 to TRBJ2-1; D is uncertain. The V end was cut by 0 bases, the J end by 7 bases, with 10 bases between. The length of the CDR3 is 14 residues. The germline CDR1 and CDR2 sequences are MNHEY and SVGAGI. CDR3 nucleotides: TGTGCCAGCAGTTACTCGAAACTCTCTAATGAGCAGTTCTTC. Translation: CASSYSKLSNEQFF.

Points on this clone: Compared with germline, one end of the junction differs, possibly owing to a read error. This sequence joins TRBV7-8 and TRBJ1-5; no reliable D call. Germline V gene lookup returns CDR1 SGHVS and CDR2 FQNEAQ. The CDR3 sequence is 15 residues long. CDR3 bases: TGTGTCAGCAGCCAACCGGGGTTTAGCAATCAGCCCCAGCATTTT. Translation gives CVSSQPGFSNQPQHF.

The rearrangement links TRBV28 to TRBJ2-7, with D tentatively TRBD1 (6 bases). The V and J ends lost 5 bases and 7 bases respectively, with 12 bases between them. The CDR3 sequence is 12 residues long. Germline V gene sequence: CDR1 MDHEN, CDR2 SYDVKM. DNA for the CDR3: TGTGCCAGCAGTCTAACAGGGAAGGAGCAGTACTTC. Translated: CASSLTGKEQYF. The full variable domain, with the rest looked up from reference TRBV28 and TRBJ2-7, is DVKVTQSSRYLVKRTGEKVFLECVQDMDHENMFWYRQDPGLGLRLIYFSYDVKMKEKGDIPEGYSVSREKKERFSLILESASTNQTSMYLCASSLTGKEQYFGPGTRLTVT.

The gene calls are TRBV28 and TRBJ2-4; 7 bases agree with TRBD2. CDR1 and CDR2 (germline): MDHEN, SYDVKM. This CDR3 is built from 15 residues. Trimming took 5 bases from V and 7 from J; bases not matched to a gene: 11. The CDR3 DNA reads TGTGCCAGCAGTGCTCCCGGACTAGGTCTGAACATTCAGTACTTC. Amino acid sequence: CASSAPGLGLNIQYF.

This clone has only a few counts. At the DNA level, this CDR3 is encoded by other sequences in the same sample as well. The chain joins TRBV27 to TRBJ2-7, with unresolved D. The CDR3 extends over 11 amino acids. The germline gives CDR1 MNHEY, CDR2 SMNVEV (reference sequence). Trimming removed 4 bases from V and 1 base from J, with 2 bases in between. This CDR3 is CASSSSYEQYF. The CDR3 DNA sequence: TGTGCCAGCAGTTCATCCTACGAGCAGTACTTC.

The V gene is TRBV7-9, the J gene TRBJ2-7, with TRBD1 identical over 11 bases. Germline V gene sequence: CDR1 SEHNR, CDR2 FQNEAQ (reference sequence). J gave up 9 bases and V 5 bases, and 6 bases lay outside the gene matches. CDR3 length: 13 residues. CDR3 nucleotide sequence: TGTGCCAGCAGCCAAGGGACAGGGGGTGGGCAGTACTTC. Amino acids: CASSQGTGGGQYF.

This chain connects TRBV24-1 to TRBJ2-1; 8 nucleotides match TRBD2. V trimming: 0 bases; J trimming: 2 bases; junction bases outside the gene matches: 2. The CDR3 extends over 16 amino acids. Germline CDR1 and CDR2: KGHDR and SFDVKD. In nucleotides, the CDR3 is TGTGCCACCAGTGATTTGAGAGCGGGAGCCTACAATGAGCAGTTCTTC. This translates into CATSDLRAGAYNEQFF.